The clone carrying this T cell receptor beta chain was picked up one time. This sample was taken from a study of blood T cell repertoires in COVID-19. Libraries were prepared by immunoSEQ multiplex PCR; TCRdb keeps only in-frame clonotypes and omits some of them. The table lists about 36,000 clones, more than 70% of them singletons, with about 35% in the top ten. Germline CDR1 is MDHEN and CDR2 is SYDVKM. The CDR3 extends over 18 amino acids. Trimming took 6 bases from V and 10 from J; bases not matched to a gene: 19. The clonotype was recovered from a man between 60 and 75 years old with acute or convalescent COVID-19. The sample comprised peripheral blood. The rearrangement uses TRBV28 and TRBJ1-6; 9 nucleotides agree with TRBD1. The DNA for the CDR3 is TGTGCCAGCAGCTGGAGCACCGCCGAGACAGGGGGTCGGTCACCCCTCCACTTT. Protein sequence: CASSWSTAETGGRSPLHF.